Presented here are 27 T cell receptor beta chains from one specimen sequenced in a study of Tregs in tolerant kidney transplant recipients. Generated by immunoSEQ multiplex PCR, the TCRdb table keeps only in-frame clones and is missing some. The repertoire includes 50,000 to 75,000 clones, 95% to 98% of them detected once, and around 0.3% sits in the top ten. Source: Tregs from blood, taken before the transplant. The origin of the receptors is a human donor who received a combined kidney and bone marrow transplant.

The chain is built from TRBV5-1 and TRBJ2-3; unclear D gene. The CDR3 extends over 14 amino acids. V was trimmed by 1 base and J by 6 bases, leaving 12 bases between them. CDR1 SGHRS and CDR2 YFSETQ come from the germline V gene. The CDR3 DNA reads TGCGCCAGCAGCTTGAGGTGGGCGTCGGATACGCAGTATTTT. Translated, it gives CASSLRWASDTQYF. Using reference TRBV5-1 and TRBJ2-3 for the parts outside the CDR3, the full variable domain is KAGVTQTPRYLIKTRGQQVTLSCSPISGHRSVSWYQQTPGQGLQFLFEYFSETQRNKGNFPGRFSGRQFSNSRSEMNVSTLELGDSALYLCASSLRWASDTQYFGPGTRLTVL.

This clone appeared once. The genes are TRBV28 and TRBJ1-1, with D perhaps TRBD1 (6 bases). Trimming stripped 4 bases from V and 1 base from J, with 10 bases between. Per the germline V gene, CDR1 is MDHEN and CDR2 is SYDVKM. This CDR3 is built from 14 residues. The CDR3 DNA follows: TGTGCCAGCAGTTCCCCGGGACAGAACACTGAAGCTTTCTTT. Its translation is CASSSPGQNTEAFF. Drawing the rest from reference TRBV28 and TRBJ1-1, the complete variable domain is DVKVTQSSRYLVKRTGEKVFLECVQDMDHENMFWYRQDPGLGLRLIYFSYDVKMKEKGDIPEGYSVSREKKERFSLILESASTNQTSMYLCASSSPGQNTEAFFGQGTRLTVV.

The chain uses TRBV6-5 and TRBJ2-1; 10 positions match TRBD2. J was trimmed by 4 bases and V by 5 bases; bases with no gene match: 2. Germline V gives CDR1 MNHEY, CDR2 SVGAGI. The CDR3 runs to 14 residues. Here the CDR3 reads CASSLAGEYNEQFF. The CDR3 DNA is TGTGCCAGCAGTCTAGCGGGAGAGTACAATGAGCAGTTCTTC.

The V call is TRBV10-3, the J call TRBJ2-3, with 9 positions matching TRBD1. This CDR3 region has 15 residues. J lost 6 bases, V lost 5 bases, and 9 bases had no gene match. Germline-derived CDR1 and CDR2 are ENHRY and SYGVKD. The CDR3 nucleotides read TGTGCCATCAGTAACAGGGGGCGAGATCCCGATACGCAGTATTTT. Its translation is CAISNRGRDPDTQYF.

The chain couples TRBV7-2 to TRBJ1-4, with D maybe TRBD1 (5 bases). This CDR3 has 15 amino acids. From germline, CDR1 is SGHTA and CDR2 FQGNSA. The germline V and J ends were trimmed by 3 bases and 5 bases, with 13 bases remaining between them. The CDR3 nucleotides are TGTGCCAGCAGCTTGACATGGGGCCGAAATGAAAAACTGTTTTTT. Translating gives CASSLTWGRNEKLFF.

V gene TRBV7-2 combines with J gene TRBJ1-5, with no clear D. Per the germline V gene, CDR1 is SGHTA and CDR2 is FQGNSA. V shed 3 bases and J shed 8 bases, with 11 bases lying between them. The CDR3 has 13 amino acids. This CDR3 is CASSFDSEEPQHF. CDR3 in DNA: TGTGCCAGCAGCTTTGACTCAGAGGAGCCCCAGCATTTT.

The CDR3 bases are TGTGCCAGTAGTACCGACAGGAACATGAACACTGAAGCTTTCTTT. It encodes CASSTDRNMNTEAFF. The rearrangement links TRBV19 to TRBJ1-1, with D possibly matching TRBD1 (6 bases). The V gene lost 4 bases and the J gene lost 0 bases, with 12 bases spanning the gap. The CDR3 is 15 amino acids. Germline CDR1 LNHDA, CDR2 SQIVND (reference sequence).

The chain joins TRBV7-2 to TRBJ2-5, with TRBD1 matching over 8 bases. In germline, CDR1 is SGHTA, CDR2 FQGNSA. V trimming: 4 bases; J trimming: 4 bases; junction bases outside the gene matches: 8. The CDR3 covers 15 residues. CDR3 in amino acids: CASSWSGTGLETQYF. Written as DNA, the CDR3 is TGTGCCAGCAGCTGGTCCGGGACAGGTTTAGAGACCCAGTACTTC.

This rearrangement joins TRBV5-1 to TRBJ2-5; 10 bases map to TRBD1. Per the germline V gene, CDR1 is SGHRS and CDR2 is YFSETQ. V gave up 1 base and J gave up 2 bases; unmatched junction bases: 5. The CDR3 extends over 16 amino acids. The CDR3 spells CASSLRDRGRQETQYF. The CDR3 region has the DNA TGCGCCAGCAGCTTGAGGGACAGGGGACGGCAAGAGACCCAGTACTTC.

CDR3 amino acids: CAISRQLGQPQHF. DNA of the CDR3: TGTGCCATCTCTCGACAGCTAGGTCAGCCCCAGCATTTT. The chain recombines TRBV10-3 with TRBJ1-5; D is perhaps TRBD1 (5 bases). The CDR3 runs to 13 residues. Germline V gene data show CDR1 as ENHRY and CDR2 as SYGVKD. V gave up 8 bases and J gave up 6 bases, with 14 bases separating them.

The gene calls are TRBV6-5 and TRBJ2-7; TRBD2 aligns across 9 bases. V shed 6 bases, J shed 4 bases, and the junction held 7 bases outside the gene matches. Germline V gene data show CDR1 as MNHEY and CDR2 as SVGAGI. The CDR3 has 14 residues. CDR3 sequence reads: CASSLAGVSYEQYF. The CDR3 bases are TGTGCCAGCAGCTTAGCGGGAGTATCGTACGAGCAGTACTTC.

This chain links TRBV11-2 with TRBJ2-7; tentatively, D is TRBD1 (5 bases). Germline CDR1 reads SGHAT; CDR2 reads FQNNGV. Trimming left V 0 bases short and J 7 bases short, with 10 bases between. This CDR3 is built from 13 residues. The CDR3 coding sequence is TGTGCCAGCAGCTTAGATTGGGGCAAAGAGCAGTACTTC. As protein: CASSLDWGKEQYF.

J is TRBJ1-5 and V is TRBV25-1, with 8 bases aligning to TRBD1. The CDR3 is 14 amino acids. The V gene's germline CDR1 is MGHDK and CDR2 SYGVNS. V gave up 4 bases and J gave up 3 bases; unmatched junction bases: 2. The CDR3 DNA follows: TGTGCCAGCAGTGGGACAGGGAACAATCAGCCCCAGCATTTT. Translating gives CASSGTGNNQPQHF.

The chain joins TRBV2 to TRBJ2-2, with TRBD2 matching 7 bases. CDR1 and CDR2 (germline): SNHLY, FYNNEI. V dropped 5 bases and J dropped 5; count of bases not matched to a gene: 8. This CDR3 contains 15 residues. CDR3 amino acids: CASSPIAGWTGELFF. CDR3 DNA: TGTGCCAGCAGTCCAATAGCGGGTTGGACCGGGGAGCTGTTTTTT.

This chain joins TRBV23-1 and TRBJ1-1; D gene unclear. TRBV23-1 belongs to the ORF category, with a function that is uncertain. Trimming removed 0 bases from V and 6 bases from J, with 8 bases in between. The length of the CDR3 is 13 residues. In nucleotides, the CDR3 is TGCGCCAGCAGTCAATCCGGGAGCCCTGAAGCTTTCTTT. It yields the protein CASSQSGSPEAFF.

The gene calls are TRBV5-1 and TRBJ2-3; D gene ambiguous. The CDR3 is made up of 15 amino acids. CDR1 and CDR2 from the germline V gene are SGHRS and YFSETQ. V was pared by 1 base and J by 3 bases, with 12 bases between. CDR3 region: CASSLNPLRTDTQYF. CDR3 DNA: TGCGCCAGCAGCTTGAATCCCCTTCGGACAGATACGCAGTATTTT.

CDR3 loop: CASSMTGFQETQYF. The CDR3 DNA is TGTGCCAGTAGTATGACTGGGTTCCAAGAGACCCAGTACTTC. V is TRBV19 and J is TRBJ2-5, with D hard to call. In germline, CDR1 is LNHDA, CDR2 SQIVND (reference sequence). The CDR3 is 14 amino acids. Between the trimmed V and J ends, which lost 3 bases and 1 base, there was a span of 9 bases.

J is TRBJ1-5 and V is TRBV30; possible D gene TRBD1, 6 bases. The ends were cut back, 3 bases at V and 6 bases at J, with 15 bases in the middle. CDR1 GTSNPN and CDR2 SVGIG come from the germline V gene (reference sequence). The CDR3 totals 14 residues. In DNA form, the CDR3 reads TGTGCCTGGAGAGAACAGGGTCGGCGTCAGCCCCAGCATTTT. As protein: CAWREQGRRQPQHF. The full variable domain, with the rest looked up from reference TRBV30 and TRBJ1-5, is SQTIHQWPATLVQPVGSPLSLECTVEGTSNPNLYWYRQAAGRGLQLLFYSVGIGQISSEVPQNLSASRPQDRQFILSSKKLLLSDSGFYLCAWREQGRRQPQHFGDGTRLSIL.

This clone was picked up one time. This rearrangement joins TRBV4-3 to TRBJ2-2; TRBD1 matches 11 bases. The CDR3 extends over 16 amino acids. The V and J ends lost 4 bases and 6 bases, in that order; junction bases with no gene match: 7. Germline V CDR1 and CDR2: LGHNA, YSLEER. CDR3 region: CASSPRTGGMAGELFF. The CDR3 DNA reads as TGCGCCAGCAGCCCCAGGACAGGGGGCATGGCCGGGGAGCTGTTTTTT.

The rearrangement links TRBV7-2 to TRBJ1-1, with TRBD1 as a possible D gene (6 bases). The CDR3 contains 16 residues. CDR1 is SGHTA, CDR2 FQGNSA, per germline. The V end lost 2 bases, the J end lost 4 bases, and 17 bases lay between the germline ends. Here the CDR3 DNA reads TGTGCCAGCAGCTTAAGCAGGGGACGCCAAATCACTGAAGCTTTCTTT. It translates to CASSLSRGRQITEAFF.

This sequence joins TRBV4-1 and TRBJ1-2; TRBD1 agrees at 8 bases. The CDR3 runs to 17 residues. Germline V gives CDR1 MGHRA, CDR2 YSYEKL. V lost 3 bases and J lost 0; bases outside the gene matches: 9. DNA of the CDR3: TGCGCCAGCAGCCAGCCAGGGACAGGAACAGCTAACTATGGCTACACCTTC. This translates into CASSQPGTGTANYGYTF.

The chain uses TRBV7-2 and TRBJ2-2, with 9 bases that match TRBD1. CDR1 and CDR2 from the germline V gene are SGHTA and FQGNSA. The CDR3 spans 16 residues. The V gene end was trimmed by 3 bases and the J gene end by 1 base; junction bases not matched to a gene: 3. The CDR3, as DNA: TGTGCCAGCAGCTTCAGGGACAGGGTGAACACCGGGGAGCTGTTTTTT. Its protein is CASSFRDRVNTGELFF.

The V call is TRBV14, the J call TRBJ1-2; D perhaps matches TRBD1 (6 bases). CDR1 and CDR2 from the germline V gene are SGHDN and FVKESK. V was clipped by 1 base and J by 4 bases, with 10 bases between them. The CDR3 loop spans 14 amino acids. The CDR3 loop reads CASSQARGVYGYTF. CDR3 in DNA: TGTGCCAGCAGCCAAGCCAGGGGTGTCTATGGCTACACCTTC.

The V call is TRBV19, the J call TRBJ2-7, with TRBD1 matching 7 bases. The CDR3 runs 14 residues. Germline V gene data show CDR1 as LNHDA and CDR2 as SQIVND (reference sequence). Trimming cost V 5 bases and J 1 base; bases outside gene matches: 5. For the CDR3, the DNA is TGTGCCAGTAGTTCCTGGACAGGTTCCTACGAGCAGTACTTC. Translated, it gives CASSSWTGSYEQYF.

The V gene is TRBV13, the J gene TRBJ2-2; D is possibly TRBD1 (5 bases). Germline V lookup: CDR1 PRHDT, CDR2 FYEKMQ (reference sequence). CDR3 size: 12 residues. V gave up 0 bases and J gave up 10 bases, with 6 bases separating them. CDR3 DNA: TGTGCCAGCAGCTTAGGGGGGCCGGAGCTGTTTTTT. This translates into CASSLGGPELFF.

The CDR3 loop is CASSSYSGSYYEQYF. Here the CDR3 DNA reads TGTGCCAGCAGCTCCTATTCTGGGAGCTACTACGAGCAGTACTTC. The rearrangement links TRBV11-2 to TRBJ2-7; D is possibly TRBD2 (5 bases). V shed 4 bases and J shed 3 bases, with 16 bases lying between them. Germline V gene data show CDR1 as SGHAT and CDR2 as FQNNGV. CDR3 size: 15 residues.

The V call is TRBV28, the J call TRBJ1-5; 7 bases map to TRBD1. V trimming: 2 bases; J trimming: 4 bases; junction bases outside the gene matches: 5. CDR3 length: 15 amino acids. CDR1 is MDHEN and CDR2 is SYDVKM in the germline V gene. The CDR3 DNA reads TGTGCCAGCAGTTTAAGGGGGCGCCTGAATCAGCCCCAGCATTTT. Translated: CASSLRGRLNQPQHF.